The clone carrying this T cell receptor beta chain was counted only a few times. This record belongs to a study of T-cell memory formation after mild COVID-19. In germline, CDR1 is LGHDT, CDR2 YNNKEL (reference sequence). This CDR3 contains 15 residues. V lost 0 bases to trimming and J lost 0 bases, with 3 bases between them. TCR alpha and TCR beta cDNA libraries carrying sample barcodes and UMIs were produced by 5'RACE using constant-segment primers. TCRdb analysed the 5' RACE reads with MiXCR anew, one entry per CDR3 protein. The data show roughly 350,000 distinct CDR3 sequences, around 20% seen once.

This sequence originates from an adult woman who had mild COVID-19 (a few samples of this study predate the infection). Cell type and time point are not known. The chain couples TRBV3-1 to TRBJ2-6; D remains unclear. Sample: PBMCs or a T cell subset sorted from them (not recorded which). The CDR3 region is CASSQEHSGANVLTF. The CDR3 DNA follows: TGTGCCAGCAGCCAAGAACACTCTGGGGCCAACGTCCTGACTTTC.